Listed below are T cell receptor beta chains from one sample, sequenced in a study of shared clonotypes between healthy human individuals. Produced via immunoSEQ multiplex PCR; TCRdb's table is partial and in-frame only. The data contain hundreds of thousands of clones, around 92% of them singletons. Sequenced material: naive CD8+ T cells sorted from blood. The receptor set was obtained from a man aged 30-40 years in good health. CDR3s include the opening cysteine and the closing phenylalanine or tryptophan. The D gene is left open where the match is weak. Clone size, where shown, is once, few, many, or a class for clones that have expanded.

cdr3_aa: CASSEWTGSSYNEQFF
cdr3_nt: TGTGCCAGCAGTGAATGGACAGGGAGCTCCTACAATGAGCAGTTCTTC
v_call: TRBV2
clone_size: .
d_call: TRBD1
j_call: TRBJ2-1

cdr3_aa: CASSGIPNNEQFF
cdr3_nt: TGTGCCAGCAGTGGGATCCCTAACAATGAGCAGTTCTTC
v_call: TRBV6-1
clone_size: .
d_call: .
j_call: TRBJ2-1

cdr3_aa: CASSIVVTDTQYF
cdr3_nt: TGTGCCAGTAGTATAGTAGTAACAGATACGCAGTATTTT
v_call: TRBV19
clone_size: .
d_call: .
j_call: TRBJ2-3

cdr3_aa: CASSLEREGQETQYF
cdr3_nt: TGTGCCAGCAGCTTAGAGCGGGAGGGGCAAGAGACCCAGTACTTC
v_call: TRBV7-8
clone_size: .
d_call: TRBD2
j_call: TRBJ2-5

cdr3_aa: CASSATSGSYEQYF
cdr3_nt: TGTGCCAGTAGTGCTACTAGCGGCTCCTACGAGCAGTACTTC
v_call: TRBV19
clone_size: once
d_call: TRBD2
j_call: TRBJ2-7

cdr3_aa: CASSLVLDLGEQFF
cdr3_nt: TGTGCCAGCAGCTTAGTACTAGATCTCGGCGAGCAGTTCTTC
v_call: TRBV7-9
clone_size: .
d_call: .
j_call: TRBJ2-1

cdr3_aa: CASSLDPTPYEQYF
cdr3_nt: TGTGCCAGCAGCTTAGACCCAACCCCCTACGAGCAGTACTTC
v_call: TRBV7-2
clone_size: .
d_call: .
j_call: TRBJ2-7

cdr3_aa: CASSPQGQGYGYTF
cdr3_nt: TGTGCCAGTAGTCCCCAGGGGCAGGGGTATGGCTACACCTTC
v_call: TRBV19
clone_size: .
d_call: .
j_call: TRBJ1-2

cdr3_aa: CASSRGGATEAFF
cdr3_nt: TGTGCCAGCAGCCGCGGGGGGGCCACTGAAGCTTTCTTT
v_call: TRBV5-5
clone_size: .
d_call: .
j_call: TRBJ1-1

cdr3_aa: CASSSGLAGVYEQYF
cdr3_nt: TGTGCCAGCAGCTCGGGACTAGCGGGAGTCTACGAGCAGTACTTC
v_call: TRBV7-6
clone_size: .
d_call: TRBD2
j_call: TRBJ2-7

cdr3_aa: CASSQDSGYNSPLHF
cdr3_nt: TGCGCCAGCAGCCAAGATTCAGGGTATAATTCACCCCTCCACTTT
v_call: TRBV4-3
clone_size: .
d_call: .
j_call: TRBJ1-6

cdr3_aa: CASSRDRGYNEQFF
cdr3_nt: TGTGCCAGCAGCCGGGACAGGGGTTACAATGAGCAGTTCTTC
v_call: TRBV27
clone_size: .
d_call: TRBD1
j_call: TRBJ2-1

cdr3_aa: CASSEDMISNQPQHF
cdr3_nt: TGTGCCAGCAGTGAGGACATGATTAGCAATCAGCCCCAGCATTTT
v_call: TRBV2
clone_size: .
d_call: .
j_call: TRBJ1-5

cdr3_aa: CATLDTDSYEQYF
cdr3_nt: TGTGCCACCCTCGACACAGACTCCTACGAGCAGTACTTC
v_call: TRBV6-1
clone_size: .
d_call: .
j_call: TRBJ2-7

cdr3_aa: CASSLAPSGTEAFF
cdr3_nt: TGCGCCAGCTCCCTGGCACCGAGCGGCACTGAAGCTTTCTTT
v_call: TRBV5-1
clone_size: .
d_call: .
j_call: TRBJ1-1

cdr3_aa: CASSLGFGSSYEQYF
cdr3_nt: TGTGCCAGCAGCTTAGGGTTCGGATCATCCTACGAGCAGTACTTC
v_call: TRBV7-9
clone_size: .
d_call: .
j_call: TRBJ2-7

cdr3_aa: CASSLGRTGILYNEQFF
cdr3_nt: TGTGCCAGCAGCTTGGGCCGAACAGGTATCCTTTACAATGAGCAGTTCTTC
v_call: TRBV11-2
clone_size: once
d_call: .
j_call: TRBJ2-1

cdr3_aa: CASSLLSNQPQHF
cdr3_nt: TGTGCCAGCAGTTTACTCAGCAATCAGCCCCAGCATTTT
v_call: TRBV27
clone_size: .
d_call: .
j_call: TRBJ1-5

cdr3_aa: CASSDLGQTQYF
cdr3_nt: TGCGCCAGCAGTGACCTAGGACAGACCCAGTACTTC
v_call: TRBV10-2
clone_size: .
d_call: .
j_call: TRBJ2-5

cdr3_aa: CASTVGGNTEAFF
cdr3_nt: TGTGCCAGCACCGTGGGGGGGAACACTGAAGCTTTCTTT
v_call: TRBV6-5
clone_size: .
d_call: .
j_call: TRBJ1-1

cdr3_aa: CSVVGVSIMNTEAFF
cdr3_nt: TGCAGCGTTGTCGGGGTTTCCATCATGAACACTGAAGCTTTCTTT
v_call: TRBV29-1
clone_size: .
d_call: .
j_call: TRBJ1-1

cdr3_aa: CASSPGLAEAKNIQYF
cdr3_nt: TGTGCCAGCAGCCCGGGACTAGCAGAAGCCAAAAACATTCAGTACTTC
v_call: TRBV9
clone_size: .
d_call: TRBD2
j_call: TRBJ2-4

cdr3_aa: CASSIQGFGETQYF
cdr3_nt: TGTGCCAGCAGTATACAGGGGTTTGGAGAGACCCAGTACTTC
v_call: TRBV27
clone_size: .
d_call: TRBD1
j_call: TRBJ2-5

cdr3_aa: CATSRDRSLGGATGELFF
cdr3_nt: TGTGCCACCAGCAGAGATCGTAGTCTCGGAGGGGCCACCGGGGAGCTGTTTTTT
v_call: TRBV15
clone_size: .
d_call: .
j_call: TRBJ2-2

cdr3_aa: CASSFQSTGNTIYF
cdr3_nt: TGTGCCAGCAGTTTTCAATCGACTGGAAACACCATATATTTT
v_call: TRBV6-5
clone_size: .
d_call: .
j_call: TRBJ1-3

cdr3_aa: CASSLMGISNQPQHF
cdr3_nt: TGTGCCAGCAGTTTAATGGGGATTAGCAATCAGCCCCAGCATTTT
v_call: TRBV27
clone_size: .
d_call: .
j_call: TRBJ1-5

cdr3_aa: CSVFRGSGELFF
cdr3_nt: TGCAGCGTGTTTCGTGGGTCCGGGGAGCTGTTTTTT
v_call: TRBV29-1
clone_size: .
d_call: .
j_call: TRBJ2-2

cdr3_aa: CASSIAGQGAYEQYF
cdr3_nt: TGTGCCAGTAGTATAGCGGGACAGGGAGCCTACGAGCAGTACTTC
v_call: TRBV19
clone_size: few
d_call: TRBD1
j_call: TRBJ2-7

cdr3_aa: CASSPTSDAYNEQFF
cdr3_nt: TGTGCCAGCAGCCCGACTAGCGACGCCTACAATGAGCAGTTCTTC
v_call: TRBV6-5
clone_size: .
d_call: TRBD2
j_call: TRBJ2-1

cdr3_aa: CASKDGTADGYTF
cdr3_nt: TGTGCCAGTAAGGATGGGACCGCGGATGGCTACACCTTC
v_call: TRBV19
clone_size: .
d_call: .
j_call: TRBJ1-2

cdr3_aa: CSVLWDSKEYF
cdr3_nt: TGCAGCGTCCTCTGGGACTCCAAGGAGTACTTC
v_call: TRBV29-1
clone_size: .
d_call: .
j_call: TRBJ2-7

cdr3_aa: CASRRGGQETQYF
cdr3_nt: TGTGCCAGCCGACGGGGGGGACAAGAGACCCAGTACTTC
v_call: TRBV7-9
clone_size: .
d_call: TRBD2
j_call: TRBJ2-5

cdr3_aa: CASSSRDRVGEQFF
cdr3_nt: TGTGCCAGCAGCTCCCGTGACAGGGTGGGTGAGCAGTTCTTC
v_call: TRBV7-9
clone_size: .
d_call: TRBD1
j_call: TRBJ2-1

cdr3_aa: CASRKLPGQVPLAKNIQYF
cdr3_nt: TGTGCCAGCAGAAAACTTCCGGGACAGGTCCCTTTAGCCAAAAACATTCAGTACTTC
v_call: TRBV28
clone_size: .
d_call: TRBD1
j_call: TRBJ2-4

cdr3_aa: CASSDFKQGPSTDTQYF
cdr3_nt: TGTGCCAGCAGTGACTTTAAACAGGGGCCTAGCACAGATACGCAGTATTTT
v_call: TRBV2
clone_size: .
d_call: TRBD1
j_call: TRBJ2-3

cdr3_aa: CASSSLGLRDPNTEAFF
cdr3_nt: TGTGCCAGCAGCTCACTGGGCCTGCGGGACCCGAACACTGAAGCTTTCTTT
v_call: TRBV7-2
clone_size: .
d_call: .
j_call: TRBJ1-1

cdr3_aa: CASRDGGDEQYF
cdr3_nt: TGTGCCAGCAGGGACGGAGGGGACGAGCAGTACTTC
v_call: TRBV28
clone_size: .
d_call: .
j_call: TRBJ2-7

cdr3_aa: CASSLTANTEAFF
cdr3_nt: TGCGCCAGCAGCTTGACAGCAAACACTGAAGCTTTCTTT
v_call: TRBV5-1
clone_size: .
d_call: .
j_call: TRBJ1-1

cdr3_aa: CASRNLPGTAAYEQYF
cdr3_nt: TGTGCCAGCAGGAATTTACCAGGGACGGCGGCCTACGAGCAGTACTTC
v_call: TRBV27
clone_size: .
d_call: .
j_call: TRBJ2-7

cdr3_aa: CASRTSGGITTYEQYF
cdr3_nt: TGTGCCAGCAGGACTAGCGGGGGAATAACAACCTACGAGCAGTACTTC
v_call: TRBV2
clone_size: .
d_call: TRBD2
j_call: TRBJ2-7